This T cell receptor beta chain was obtained from a study of blood T cell repertoires in COVID-19. Across the study: The United States, Italy and Spain supplied acute and convalescent COVID-19 samples.

Produced via immunoSEQ multiplex PCR; TCRdb's table is partial and in-frame only. The sample holds 250,000 or so clones, approximately 84% seen once. Germline V gives CDR1 SGDLS, CDR2 YYNGEE. Trimming took 0 bases from V and 8 from J; bases not matched to a gene: 7. This CDR3 region has 16 residues. The chain recombines TRBV9 with TRBJ2-1, with TRBD2 matching over 11 bases. Sequencing used PBMCs or T cells enriched from blood (not recorded which). This TCR derives from a man in his sixties who had recovered from COVID-19. The chain's CDR3 is CASSVEIAGGFDEQFF. In nucleotides, the CDR3 is TGTGCCAGCAGCGTAGAAATAGCGGGGGGGTTCGATGAGCAGTTCTTC.